This T cell receptor (beta chain) was sequenced during a study of blood T cell repertoires in COVID-19 (TCRdb year 2020). Looking at the study overall: Samples covering the acute and convalescent phases of COVID-19 were provided by collaborators in the United States, Italy and Spain. The material from the prospective study consisted of cDNA or gDNA derived from T cells, B-cell-depleted T cells, or PBMCs. Deeply sampled blood TCRbeta repertoires from subjects exposed to, actively infected with, or recovered from COVID-19 were included in the dataset. The repertoires were released in a freely available public database meant as a resource for research on the immune response to SARS-CoV-2. The samples were drawn from the first 160 participants of the ongoing ImmuneRACE study and from 950 to 1,500 subjects provided by 6 global collaborators. The sample metadata nearly always contained a de-identified subject ID, COVID-19 status, age in years and sex. Where available, HLA class I and class II types were obtained from metadata supplied by the sample provider rather than from assay-based typing. Summary of the overall study and its limitations: How much clinical and demographic metadata was included differed by source and by participant, and the metadata was provided uncurated.

TCRbeta CDR3 regions were amplified from genomic DNA using the immunoSEQ Assay, a bias-controlled multiplex PCR. The authors processed their data as follows. Nucleated cell counts per sample were estimated from amplification of reference gene primers within the assay. To quantify the absolute abundance of each unique TCRbeta CDR3 rearrangement, sequence reads were collapsed and filtered. For each sample, productive Simpson clonality was calculated as the square root of Simpson's diversity index over productive rearrangements. TCRdb obtained this table from immuneACCESS and retained in-frame rearrangements with V and J assigned. These tables miss some clones; where compared with another copy, unresolved V genes account for less than half of the shortfall, and the remainder is unexplained. V, J and clone size were drawn from that table, and D and trimming were deduced from the DNA. The sample includes about 120,000 clones, with 65% to 90% observed a single time. The ten largest account for around 9.9% of the sample.

The collaborating institutions used their own protocols to collect whole blood in K2EDTA tubes. For TCRbeta analysis, collaborators shipped samples as frozen whole blood, isolated PBMCs, or DNA extracted from either of those sample types. CDR1 and CDR2 are drawn from the germline V gene: MDHEN, SYDVKM. The CDR3 spans 14 residues, from the cysteine through the phenylalanine. Only CDR3 DNA is held: 42 bases, read in frame from base 1. Trimming takes 6 bases off V and 8 bases off J; junction bases not matched to a gene: 7. Of note for this clone: It has no known antigen specificity. There are no base qualities to consult, and no much larger clone falls within one base.

The chain is made from TRBV28 and TRBJ1-4, with 9 central nucleotides matching TRBD1. The specimen sequenced was peripheral blood. This clonotype was sampled from a man at least 80 years old with acute or convalescent COVID-19. The bases read TGTGCCAGCAGGGCCGGGACAGGGCGGGAAAAACTGTTTTTT. It codes for CASRAGTGREKLFF.